The subject of this entry is one T cell receptor beta chain. Its antigen remains unidentified. Under the ViraFEST assay, PBMC were stimulated with viral peptide pools so that antigen-specific CD4+ T cells expanded. Sequencing was performed afterwards. Culture lasted 10 days before CD4+ T cell isolation. In the vaccine recipients, nucleocapsid antibodies were negative and there was no prior SARS-CoV-2 infection. Wells containing two million PBMC each were cultured with 10 IU/ml IL-2 and about 9.6 ug/ml peptides. The authors exchanged half the medium for IL-2 medium on days 3 and 7. The CDR3 totals 17 residues. CDR1 and CDR2 from the germline V gene are LNHDA and SQIVND (reference sequence). Losses at the gene ends were 6 bases for V and 8 bases for J; bases not matched to a gene: 17. This sample was included in a study of vaccination effects on CD4 cells after COVID-19. Sequencing was performed with immunoSEQ multiplex PCR; in TCRdb, only in-frame clones are kept and a portion is missing. This sample yields approximately 23,000 clones, of which around two thirds are seen a single time; around 13% belongs to the top ten.

Study observations and caveats: Healthy vaccine recipients' vaccine-induced clones were almost all SARS-CoV-2 mono-reactive.

Sequences were derived from CD4+ T cells from PBMCs cultured with HCoV-OC43 spike peptides, sampled before COVID-19 vaccination. Indicated subset: HCoV-OC43 spike overlapping peptide pool stimulation. The TCR comes from a human donor who received a COVID-19 vaccine. The chain employs TRBV19 and TRBJ2-1; 9 bases align to TRBD1. The DNA for the CDR3 is TGTGCCAGTAGGCAACAGGGGGCCGGAGAATACCTCCATGAGCAGTTCTTC. This translates into CASRQQGAGEYLHEQFF.